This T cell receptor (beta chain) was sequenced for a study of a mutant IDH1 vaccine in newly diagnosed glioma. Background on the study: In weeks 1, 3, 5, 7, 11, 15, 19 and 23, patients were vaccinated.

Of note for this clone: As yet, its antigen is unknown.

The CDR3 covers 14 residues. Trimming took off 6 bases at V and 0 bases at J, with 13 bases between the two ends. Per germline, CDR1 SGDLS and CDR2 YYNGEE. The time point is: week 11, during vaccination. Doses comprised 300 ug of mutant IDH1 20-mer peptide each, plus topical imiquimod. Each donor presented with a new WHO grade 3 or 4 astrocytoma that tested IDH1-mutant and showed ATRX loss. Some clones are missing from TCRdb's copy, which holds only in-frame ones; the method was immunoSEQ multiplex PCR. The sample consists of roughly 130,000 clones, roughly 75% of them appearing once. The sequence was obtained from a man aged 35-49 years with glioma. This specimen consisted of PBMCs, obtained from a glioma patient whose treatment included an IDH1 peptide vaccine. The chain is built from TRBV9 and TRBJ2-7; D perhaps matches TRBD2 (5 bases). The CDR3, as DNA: TGTGCCAGCACCCCCCGGGGAAACTCCTACGAGCAGTACTTC. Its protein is CASTPRGNSYEQYF.